The T cell receptor beta chain under discussion was sequenced for a study of cytomegalovirus exposure and HLA in healthy donors. Study-wide findings and caveats: Presence/absence analyses rested on an assumption that sequencing depth was roughly uniform across donors. The dataset shows that most TCR sequences were rare, while some public TCRs occurred in many donors.

The PCR used 60 Vbeta and 13 Jbeta primers. Produced via immunoSEQ multiplex PCR; TCRdb's table is partial and in-frame only. The sample contains about 180,000 clones, around three quarters of which appear only once. Germline assignment: CDR1 LGHNA and CDR2 YSLEER. The V gene lost 1 base and the J gene lost 7 bases, with 14 bases spanning the gap. This CDR3 contains 15 residues. To note about this clone: Its antigen is unidentified.

This receptor was obtained from a woman under 40 in good health and CMV-seropositive. Sequenced sample: PBMCs. The genes are TRBV4-3 and TRBJ1-5, with D possibly TRBD1 on 6 matching bases. CDR3 loop: CASSQVGGGGQPQHF. The CDR3 DNA reads TGCGCCAGCAGCCAAGTAGGGGGGGGAGGCCAGCCCCAGCATTTT.